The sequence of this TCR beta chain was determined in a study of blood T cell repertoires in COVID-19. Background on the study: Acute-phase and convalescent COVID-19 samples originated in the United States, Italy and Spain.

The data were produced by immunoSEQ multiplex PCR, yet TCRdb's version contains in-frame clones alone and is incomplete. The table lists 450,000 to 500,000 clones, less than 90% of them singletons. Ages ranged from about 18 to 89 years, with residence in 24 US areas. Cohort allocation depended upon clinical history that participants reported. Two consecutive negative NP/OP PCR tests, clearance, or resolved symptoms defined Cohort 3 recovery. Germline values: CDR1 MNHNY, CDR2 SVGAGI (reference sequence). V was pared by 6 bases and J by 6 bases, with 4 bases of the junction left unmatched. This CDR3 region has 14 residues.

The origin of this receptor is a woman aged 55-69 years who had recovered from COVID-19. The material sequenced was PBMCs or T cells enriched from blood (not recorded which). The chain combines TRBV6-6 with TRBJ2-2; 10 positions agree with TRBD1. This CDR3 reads CASRGQGSSGELFF. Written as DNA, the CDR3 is TGTGCCAGCAGGGGACAGGGGAGTTCCGGGGAGCTGTTTTTT.